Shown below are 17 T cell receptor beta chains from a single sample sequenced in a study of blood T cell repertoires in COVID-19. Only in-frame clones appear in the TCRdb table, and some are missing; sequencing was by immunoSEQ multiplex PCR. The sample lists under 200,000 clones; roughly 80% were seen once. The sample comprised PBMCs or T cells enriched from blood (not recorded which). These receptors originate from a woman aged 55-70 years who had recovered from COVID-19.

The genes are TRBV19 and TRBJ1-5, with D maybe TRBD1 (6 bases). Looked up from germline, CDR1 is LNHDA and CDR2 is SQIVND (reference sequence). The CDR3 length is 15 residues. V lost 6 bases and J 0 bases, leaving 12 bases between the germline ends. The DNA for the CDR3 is TGTGCCAGTAGCAGGGGTGCGTATAGCAATCAGCCCCAGCATTTT. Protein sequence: CASSRGAYSNQPQHF.

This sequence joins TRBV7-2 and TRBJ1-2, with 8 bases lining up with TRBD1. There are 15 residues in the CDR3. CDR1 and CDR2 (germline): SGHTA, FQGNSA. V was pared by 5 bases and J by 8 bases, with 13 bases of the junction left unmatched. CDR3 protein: CASSPSQGARGGYTF. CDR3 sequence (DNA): TGTGCCAGCAGCCCCTCGCAGGGGGCGCGAGGGGGCTACACCTTC.

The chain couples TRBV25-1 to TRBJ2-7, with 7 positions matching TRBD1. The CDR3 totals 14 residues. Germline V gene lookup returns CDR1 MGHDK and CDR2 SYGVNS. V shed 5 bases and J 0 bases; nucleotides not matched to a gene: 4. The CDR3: CASSRQGNSYEQYF. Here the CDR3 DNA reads TGTGCCAGCAGTAGACAGGGAAACTCCTACGAGCAGTACTTC.

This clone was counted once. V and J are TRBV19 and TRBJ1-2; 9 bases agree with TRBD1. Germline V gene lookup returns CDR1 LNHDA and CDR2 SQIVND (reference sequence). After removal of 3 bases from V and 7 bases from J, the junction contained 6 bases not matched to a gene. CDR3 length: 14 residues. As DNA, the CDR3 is TGTGCCAGTAGTATTACAGGGGGCGTTCGTGGCTACACCTTC. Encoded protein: CASSITGGVRGYTF.

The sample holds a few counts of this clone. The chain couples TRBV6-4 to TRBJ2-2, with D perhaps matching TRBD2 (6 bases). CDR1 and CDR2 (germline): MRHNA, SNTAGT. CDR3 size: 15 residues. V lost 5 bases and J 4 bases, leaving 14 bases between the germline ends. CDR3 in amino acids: CASSTRRGGTGELFF. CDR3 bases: TGTGCCAGCAGTACCAGGCGGGGAGGCACCGGGGAGCTGTTTTTT.

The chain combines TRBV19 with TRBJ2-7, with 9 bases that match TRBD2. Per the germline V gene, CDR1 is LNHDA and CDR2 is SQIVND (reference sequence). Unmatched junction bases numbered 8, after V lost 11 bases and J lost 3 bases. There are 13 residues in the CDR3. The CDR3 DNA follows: TGTGCCTCGAAGCGGGGGGACCTCTACGAGCAGTACTTC. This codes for CASKRGDLYEQYF.

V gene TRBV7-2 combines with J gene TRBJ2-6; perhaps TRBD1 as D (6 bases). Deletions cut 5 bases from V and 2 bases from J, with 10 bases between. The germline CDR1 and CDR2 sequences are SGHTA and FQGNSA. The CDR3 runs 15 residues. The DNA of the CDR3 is TGTGCCAGCAGCACCCAGGGGACTGGGGCCAACGTCCTGACTTTC. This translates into CASSTQGTGANVLTF.

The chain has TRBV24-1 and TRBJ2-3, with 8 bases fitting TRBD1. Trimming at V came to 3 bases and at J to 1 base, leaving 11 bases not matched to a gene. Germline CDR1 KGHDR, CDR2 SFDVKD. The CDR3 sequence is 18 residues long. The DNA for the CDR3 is TGTGCCACCAGTGATCCCCTCGGTTCGGGACAGGGCACAGATACGCAGTATTTT. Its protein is CATSDPLGSGQGTDTQYF.

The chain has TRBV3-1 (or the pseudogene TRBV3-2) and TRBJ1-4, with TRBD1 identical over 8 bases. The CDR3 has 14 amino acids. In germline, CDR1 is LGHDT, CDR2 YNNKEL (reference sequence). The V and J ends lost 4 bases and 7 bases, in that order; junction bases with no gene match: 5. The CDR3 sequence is CASSPRTGFEKLFF. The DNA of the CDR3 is TGTGCCAGCAGCCCTAGGACAGGGTTTGAAAAACTGTTTTTT.

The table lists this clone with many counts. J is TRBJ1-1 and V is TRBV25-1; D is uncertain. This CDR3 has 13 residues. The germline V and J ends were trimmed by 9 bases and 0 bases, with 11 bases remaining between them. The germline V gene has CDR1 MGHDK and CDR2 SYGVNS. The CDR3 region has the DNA TGTGCCAGTAGCCTAACCCTGAACACTGAAGCTTTCTTT. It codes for CASSLTLNTEAFF.

The CDR3 loop reads CASTPVGRSNEKLFF. As DNA, the CDR3 is TGCGCCAGCACGCCGGTGGGGCGGTCTAATGAAAAACTGTTTTTT. The rearrangement uses TRBV10-2 and TRBJ1-4; TRBD1 might be the D (5 bases). The V and J ends lost 7 bases and 3 bases respectively, with 15 bases between them. Germline CDR1 is WSHSY and CDR2 is SAAADI. This CDR3 has 15 residues.

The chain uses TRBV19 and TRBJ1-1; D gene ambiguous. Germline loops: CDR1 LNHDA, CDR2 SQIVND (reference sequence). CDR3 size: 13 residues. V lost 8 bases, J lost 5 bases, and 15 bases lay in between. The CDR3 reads CASLETPRTEAFF. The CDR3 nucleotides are TGTGCCAGTCTGGAGACTCCAAGGACTGAAGCTTTCTTT.

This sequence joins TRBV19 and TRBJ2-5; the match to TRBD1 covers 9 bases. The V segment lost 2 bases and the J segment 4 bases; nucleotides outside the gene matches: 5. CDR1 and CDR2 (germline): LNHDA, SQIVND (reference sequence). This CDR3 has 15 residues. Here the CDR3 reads CASSIIGTGTETQYF. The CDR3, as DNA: TGTGCCAGTAGTATAATCGGGACAGGGACAGAGACCCAGTACTTC.

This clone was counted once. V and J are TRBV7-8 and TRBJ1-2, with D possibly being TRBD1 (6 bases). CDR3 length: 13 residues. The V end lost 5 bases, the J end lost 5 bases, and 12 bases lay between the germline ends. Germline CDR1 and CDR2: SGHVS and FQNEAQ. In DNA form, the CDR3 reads TGTGCCAGCAGCCCCATACAGGGATATGGCTACACCTTC. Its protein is CASSPIQGYGYTF.

CDR3 sequence reads: CASSGTTGYEQYF. Here the CDR3 DNA reads TGTGCCAGCAGCGGTACCACAGGGTACGAGCAGTACTTC. This chain uses TRBV9 with TRBJ2-7; tentative D call: TRBD1 (6 bases). CDR1 and CDR2 from the germline V gene are SGDLS and YYNGEE. V was shortened by 3 bases and J by 4 bases, with 11 bases between the two germline ends. CDR3 length: 13 residues.

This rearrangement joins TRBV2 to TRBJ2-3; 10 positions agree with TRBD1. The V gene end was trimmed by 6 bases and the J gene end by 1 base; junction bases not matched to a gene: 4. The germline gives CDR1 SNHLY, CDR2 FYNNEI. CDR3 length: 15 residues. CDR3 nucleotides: TGTGCCAGCAGCGACAGGGGGCGGGGCACAGATACGCAGTATTTT. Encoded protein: CASSDRGRGTDTQYF.

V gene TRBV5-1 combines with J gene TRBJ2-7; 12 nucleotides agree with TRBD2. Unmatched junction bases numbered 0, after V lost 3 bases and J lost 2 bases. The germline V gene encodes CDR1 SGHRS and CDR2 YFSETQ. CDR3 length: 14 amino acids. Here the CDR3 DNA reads TGCGCCAGCAGCTCTAGCGGGGGGGCCTACGAGCAGTACTTC. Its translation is CASSSSGGAYEQYF. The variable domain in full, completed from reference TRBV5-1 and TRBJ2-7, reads KAGVTQTPRYLIKTRGQQVTLSCSPISGHRSVSWYQQTPGQGLQFLFEYFSETQRNKGNFPGRFSGRQFSNSRSEMNVSTLELGDSALYLCASSSSGGAYEQYFGPGTRLTVT.